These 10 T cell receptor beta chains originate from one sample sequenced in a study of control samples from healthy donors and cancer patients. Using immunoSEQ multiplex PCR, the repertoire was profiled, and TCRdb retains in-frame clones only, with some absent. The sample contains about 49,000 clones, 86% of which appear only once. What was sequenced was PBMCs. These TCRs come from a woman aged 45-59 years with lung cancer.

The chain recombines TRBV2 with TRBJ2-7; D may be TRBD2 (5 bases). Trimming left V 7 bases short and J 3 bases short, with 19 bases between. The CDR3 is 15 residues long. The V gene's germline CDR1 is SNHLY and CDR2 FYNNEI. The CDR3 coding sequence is TGTGCCAGCATGGAGTCAGACGGTGGACTCTACGAGCAGTACTTC. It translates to CASMESDGGLYEQYF.

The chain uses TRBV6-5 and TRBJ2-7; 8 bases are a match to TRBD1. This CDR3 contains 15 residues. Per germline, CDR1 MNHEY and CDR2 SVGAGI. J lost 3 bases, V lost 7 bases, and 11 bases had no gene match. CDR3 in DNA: TGTGCCAGCAATAAGGCCGGGACAGGTTACTACGAGCAGTACTTC. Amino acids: CASNKAGTGYYEQYF.

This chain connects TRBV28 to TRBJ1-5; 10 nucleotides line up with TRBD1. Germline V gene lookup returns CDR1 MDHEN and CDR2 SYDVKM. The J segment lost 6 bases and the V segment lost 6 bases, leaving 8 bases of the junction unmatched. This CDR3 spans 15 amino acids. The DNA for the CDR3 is TGTGCCAGCAGGGGGAGACAGGGGGCTGGTCAGCCCCAGCATTTT. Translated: CASRGRQGAGQPQHF.

The CDR3 DNA sequence: TGTGCCAGCAGCTCCCGGGGGGGAGACGGGGCTGAAGCTTTCTTT. Protein product: CASSSRGGDGAEAFF. This rearrangement joins TRBV12-1 to TRBJ1-1. TRBV12-1 is classified as a pseudogene. CDR3 length: 15 residues.

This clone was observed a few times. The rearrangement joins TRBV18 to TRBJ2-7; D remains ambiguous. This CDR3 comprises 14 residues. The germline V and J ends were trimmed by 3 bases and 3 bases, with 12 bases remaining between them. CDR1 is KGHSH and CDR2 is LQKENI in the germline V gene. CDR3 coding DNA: TGTGCCAGCTCACCTGCTTCCAACGACTACGAGCAGTACTTC. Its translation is CASSPASNDYEQYF.

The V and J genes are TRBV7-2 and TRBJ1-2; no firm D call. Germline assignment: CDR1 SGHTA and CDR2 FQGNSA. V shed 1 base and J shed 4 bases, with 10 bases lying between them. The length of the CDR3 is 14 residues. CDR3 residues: CASSLGEAGYGYTF. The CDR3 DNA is TGTGCCAGCAGCTTAGGGGAAGCGGGCTATGGCTACACCTTC.

CDR3 protein: CASSPLRRGAYEQYF. CDR3 nucleotides: TGTGCCAGCTCACCACTCCGACGCGGGGCCTACGAGCAGTACTTC. The chain links TRBV18 to TRBJ2-7; D might be TRBD2 (6 bases). This CDR3 region has 15 residues. Trimming shortened V by 1 base and J by 2 bases, and 12 bases separated the two germline ends. From germline, CDR1 is KGHSH and CDR2 LQKENI.

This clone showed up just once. The CDR3 coding sequence is TGTGCCAGCAGTCTGCTGGGGGCGAACACTGAAGCTTTCTTT. Translated: CASSLLGANTEAFF. The chain couples TRBV6-5 to TRBJ1-1; D possibly corresponds to TRBD1 (6 bases). Germline V lookup: CDR1 MNHEY, CDR2 SVGAGI. The CDR3 has 14 amino acids. V was cut by 5 bases and J by 1 base, with 11 bases left in between.

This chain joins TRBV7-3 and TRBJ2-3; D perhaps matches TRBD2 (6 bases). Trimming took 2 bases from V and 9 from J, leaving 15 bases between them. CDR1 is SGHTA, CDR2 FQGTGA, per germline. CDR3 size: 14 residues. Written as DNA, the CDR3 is TGTGCCAGCAGCTTAGCGGGGTTGTCGTCCACGCAGTATTTT. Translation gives CASSLAGLSSTQYF.

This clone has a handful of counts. In nucleotides, the CDR3 is TGTGCCAGCAGTTCCCCTTCCTGGCACACTGAAGCTTTCTTT. It specifies CASSSPSWHTEAFF. The chain combines TRBV28 with TRBJ1-1, with unresolved D. V was cut by 4 bases and J by 3 bases, with 12 bases left in between. This CDR3 region has 14 residues. In germline, CDR1 is MDHEN, CDR2 SYDVKM.